The 32 T cell receptor beta chains listed next were all sequenced from one sample in a study of blood T cells in healthy people across ages. A second PCR, run for about 7 to 11 cycles, used a sample-barcoded 5' primer plus a J-beta primer mix. TCRdb used MiXCR to reprocess the 5' RACE reads, holding one entry per CDR3 protein. The sample lists over a million distinct CDR3 sequences, approximately 43% occurring once. Sequences were obtained from blood. These receptors were taken from a woman aged 18-29 years in good health.

The genes are TRBV15 and TRBJ2-7, with 9 bases lining up with TRBD2. The CDR3 totals 16 residues. Germline loops: CDR1 LNHNV, CDR2 YYDKDF (reference sequence). The J segment lost 4 bases and the V segment lost 4 bases, leaving 11 bases of the junction unmatched. Here the CDR3 reads CATSTSDSGSRYEQYF. The CDR3 coding sequence is TGTGCCACCAGCACCTCAGATAGCGGGAGCAGGTACGAGCAGTACTTC.

This clonotype came up a few times. CDR3 bases: TGCGCCAGTCATCGGGGATCTGGGGCCAACGTCCTGACTTTC. As protein: CASHRGSGANVLTF. The V and J genes are TRBV5-1 and TRBJ2-6; possibly TRBD2 for D (5 bases). Germline CDR1 is SGHRS and CDR2 is YFSETQ. V lost 8 bases to trimming and J lost 1 base, with 10 bases between them. This CDR3 is 14 amino acids long.

The gene calls are TRBV9 and TRBJ2-5, with 8 positions matching TRBD1. The CDR3 runs 17 residues. V trimming: 0 bases; J trimming: 7 bases; junction bases outside the gene matches: 14. The germline V gene has CDR1 SGDLS and CDR2 YYNGEE. This CDR3 reads CASSVAMDRAGVGTQYF. CDR3 bases: TGTGCCAGCAGCGTAGCTATGGACAGGGCTGGAGTCGGGACCCAGTACTTC.

Here the CDR3 DNA reads TGCAGTGCCGGGGTGGGGGATAATTCACCCCTCCACTTT. Protein product: CSAGVGDNSPLHF. The chain links TRBV20-1 to TRBJ1-6; perhaps TRBD1 as D (5 bases). This CDR3 region has 13 residues. Germline CDR1 is DFQATT and CDR2 is SNEGSKA (reference sequence). V lost 6 bases, J lost 5 bases, and 11 bases lay in between.

V and J are TRBV2 and TRBJ2-1; 9 bases fit TRBD2. The V and J ends lost 10 bases and 9 bases, in that order; junction bases with no gene match: 13. The CDR3 consists of 14 residues. In germline, CDR1 is SNHLY, CDR2 FYNNEI. CDR3 DNA: TGTGCCAACAGGGCCGGGACTAGCCTTAGTGAGCAGTTCTTC. Translation: CANRAGTSLSEQFF.

The chain uses TRBV25-1 and TRBJ2-1; D call uncertain. Germline values: CDR1 MGHDK, CDR2 SYGVNS. This CDR3 has 14 amino acids. Deletions cut 3 bases from V and 3 bases from J, with 9 bases between. The CDR3 protein is CASSDGDRYNEQFF. CDR3 bases: TGTGCCAGCAGTGATGGGGATCGCTACAATGAGCAGTTCTTC.

There are a few counts of this clonotype. The chain recombines TRBV27 with TRBJ1-6; D is unclear. This CDR3 is built from 15 residues. Looked up from germline, CDR1 is MNHEY and CDR2 is SMNVEV (reference sequence). The ends were cut back, 3 bases at V and 2 bases at J, with 8 bases in the middle. In DNA form, the CDR3 reads TGTGCCAGCAGTTTCGGAGGGACCTATAATTCACCCCTCCACTTT. Its translation is CASSFGGTYNSPLHF.

The chain employs TRBV5-1 and TRBJ2-5; D is possibly TRBD1 (6 bases). CDR1 and CDR2 from the germline V gene are SGHRS and YFSETQ. V lost 3 bases to trimming and J lost 2 bases, with 14 bases between them. The CDR3 is made up of 15 amino acids. CDR3 loop: CASSSGRGLQETQYF. DNA for the CDR3: TGCGCCAGCAGCTCAGGAAGGGGGTTACAAGAGACCCAGTACTTC. The full variable domain, rest sourced from reference TRBV5-1 and TRBJ2-5, is KAGVTQTPRYLIKTRGQQVTLSCSPISGHRSVSWYQQTPGQGLQFLFEYFSETQRNKGNFPGRFSGRQFSNSRSEMNVSTLELGDSALYLCASSSGRGLQETQYFGPGTRLLVL.

This clonotype has ten or more counts. The chain has TRBV20-1 and TRBJ2-3; tentative D call: TRBD2 (6 bases). The CDR3 contains 15 residues. Trimming took 7 bases from V and 0 from J, leaving 17 bases between them. Germline V gene data show CDR1 as DFQATT and CDR2 as SNEGSKA (reference sequence). DNA for the CDR3: TGCAGTGGAATGGGGGGAGTCCTTAGCACAGATACGCAGTATTTT. It translates to CSGMGGVLSTDTQYF.

This clonotype was counted only a few times. The V call is TRBV5-5, the J call TRBJ2-1, with a tentative D call TRBD1 (6 bases). CDR1 and CDR2 (germline): SGHKS, YYEKEE (reference sequence). The ends were cut back, 6 bases at V and 2 bases at J, with 15 bases in the middle. The length of the CDR3 is 15 residues. CDR3 in amino acids: CASIGYGTTYNEQFF. The CDR3 DNA reads TGTGCCAGCATTGGGTACGGGACAACCTACAATGAGCAGTTCTTC.

On this clonotype: A clone one base away is much larger, so this may be a read error. V and J are TRBV9 and TRBJ2-4; 9 bases are shared with TRBD1. Near its end, the DNA agrees better with TRBJ2-7, so the J call may be wrong. This CDR3 contains 14 residues. The germline V gene has CDR1 SGDLS and CDR2 YYNGEE. CDR3 in amino acids: CASSVGTGDDEQYF. As DNA, the CDR3 is TGTGCCAGCAGCGTAGGGACAGGGGACGACGAGCAGTACTTC.

This clonotype was counted a few times. The V call is TRBV5-6, the J call TRBJ2-3; 7 nucleotides match TRBD2. CDR1 is SGHDT, CDR2 YYEEEE, per germline. The CDR3 is 16 residues long. Losses at the gene ends were 1 base for V and 4 bases for J; bases not matched to a gene: 9. In DNA form, the CDR3 reads TGTGCCAGCAGCTTGAGGAGCGGGATTTTGGCAGATACGCAGTATTTT. This translates into CASSLRSGILADTQYF.

With regard to this clonotype: At one boundary the junction diverges from the germline segment, which might be a read error. This chain connects TRBV4-3 to TRBJ2-1, with TRBD1 identical over 8 bases. The CDR3 contains 15 residues. Germline V lookup: CDR1 LGHNA, CDR2 YSLEER. CDR3 DNA sequence: TGCGCCAGCAGCCAAGACAGGGGGCCCAACAATGGGCAGTTCTTC. It codes for CASSQDRGPNNGQFF.

The sample holds many counts of this clonotype. J is TRBJ1-2 and V is TRBV4-1; no clear D. The CDR3 totals 15 residues. V was shortened by 1 base and J by 0 bases, with 9 bases between the two germline ends. Germline CDR1 MGHRA, CDR2 YSYEKL. CDR3 coding DNA: TGCGCCAGCAGCCAAGTTCCGGGCGCTAACTATGGCTACACCTTC. Its translation is CASSQVPGANYGYTF.

This clonotype was detected a few times. The V call is TRBV20-1, the J call TRBJ2-7; possible D gene TRBD2, 5 bases. Germline lookup yields CDR1 DFQATT and CDR2 SNEGSKA (reference sequence). CDR3 size: 15 residues. V lost 0 bases and J 0 bases, leaving 12 bases between the germline ends. Written as DNA, the CDR3 is TGCAGTGCTAGAGATGGTGAGACTATCTCCTACGAGCAGTACTTC. Translation gives CSARDGETISYEQYF.

This clonotype appeared a few times. This chain links TRBV12-3 or TRBV12-4 with TRBJ2-3, with 7 nucleotides matching TRBD2. This CDR3 is built from 15 residues. J was trimmed by 2 bases and V by 7 bases; bases with no gene match: 9. The CDR3 DNA is TGTGCCAGCACGAGGAGGCTAGCGGCCACAGATACGCAGTATTTT. Translating it yields CASTRRLAATDTQYF.

A few counts support this clonotype. The gene calls are TRBV7-3 and TRBJ2-7; 9 bases align to TRBD2. Germline CDR1 is SGHTA and CDR2 is FQGTGA. V was clipped by 2 bases and J by 5 bases; unmatched bases: 10. The CDR3 is 16 residues long. Written as DNA, the CDR3 is TGTGCCAGCAGCTTATTTCCTAGCGGGACTGCTAACGAGCAGTACTTC. Protein: CASSLFPSGTANEQYF. The variable domain in full, completed from reference TRBV7-3 and TRBJ2-7, reads GAGVSQTPSNKVTEKGKYVELRCDPISGHTALYWYRQSLGQGPEFLIYFQGTGAADDSGLPNDRFFAVRPEGSVSTLKIQRTERGDSAVYLCASSLFPSGTANEQYFGPGTRLTVT.

The J gene is TRBJ1-2, the V gene TRBV9, with D hard to call. Per germline, CDR1 SGDLS and CDR2 YYNGEE. V lost 7 bases, J lost 8 bases, and 18 bases lay in between. This CDR3 has 13 residues. The CDR3 region has the DNA TGTGCCAGCGGCGCCGCTCTCGACAAAGGCTACACCTTC. This sequence encodes CASGAALDKGYTF.

The table lists this clonotype with a few counts. The chain is built from TRBV3-1 and TRBJ1-1, with D perhaps matching TRBD1 (6 bases). The V end lost 0 bases, the J end lost 1 base, and 9 bases lay between the germline ends. There are 15 residues in the CDR3. From germline, CDR1 is LGHDT and CDR2 YNNKEL (reference sequence). The CDR3 sequence is CASSQDPGANTEAFF. In DNA form, the CDR3 reads TGTGCCAGCAGCCAAGATCCGGGGGCGAACACTGAAGCTTTCTTT.

This clonotype has ten or more counts. The rearrangement links TRBV27 to TRBJ1-2; tentatively, D is TRBD1 (5 bases). Trimming stripped 5 bases from V and 5 bases from J, with 12 bases between. The length of the CDR3 is 13 residues. Germline-derived CDR1 and CDR2 are MNHEY and SMNVEV (reference sequence). The CDR3 DNA reads as TGTGCCAGCAGTGCAGGGAGTAATTATGGCTACACCTTC. Its protein is CASSAGSNYGYTF.

The chain uses TRBV20-1 and TRBJ2-5; TRBD2 agrees at 14 bases. V was pared by 3 bases and J by 5 bases, with 5 bases of the junction left unmatched. The CDR3 extends over 15 amino acids. Germline V gives CDR1 DFQATT, CDR2 SNEGSKA (reference sequence). The CDR3 DNA reads TGCAGTGCTAGGACTAGCGGGGGGGCCTTTGAGACCCAGTACTTC. The encoded protein is CSARTSGGAFETQYF.

This rearrangement joins TRBV7-2 to TRBJ2-7, with D perhaps TRBD1 or TRBD2 (5 bases each). The CDR3 is 14 residues long. V was cut by 1 base and J by 3 bases, with 10 bases left in between. Germline CDR1 SGHTA, CDR2 FQGNSA. CDR3 bases: TGTGCCAGCAGCTTAGTAGAGGGGCACTACGAGCAGTACTTC. This sequence encodes CASSLVEGHYEQYF. Full variable domain (rest looked up from reference TRBV7-2 and TRBJ2-7): GAGVSQSPSNKVTEKGKDVELRCDPISGHTALYWYRQSLGQGLEFLIYFQGNSAPDKSGLPSDRFSAERTGGSVSTLTIQRTQQEDSAVYLCASSLVEGHYEQYFGPGTRLTVT.

Points on this clonotype: Since no conserved phenylalanine or tryptophan closes the CDR3, a read error is the likely cause. The CDR3 coding sequence is TGTGCCAGCAGCTTCCCTCATGGGGCTGGAAACACCATATATCTT. This gives the protein CASSFPHGAGNTIYL. The J gene is TRBJ1-3, the V gene TRBV28; D uncertain. Per the germline V gene, CDR1 is MDHEN and CDR2 is SYDVKM. The germline V and J ends were trimmed by 6 bases and 2 bases, with 14 bases remaining between them. This CDR3 contains 15 residues.

This chain links TRBV21-1 with TRBJ1-2; TRBD1, as called in the table, went unchecked against the DNA. TRBV21-1 is listed as a pseudogene. This CDR3 contains 13 residues. The CDR3 reads CASSKGQLYGYTF. The CDR3 coding sequence is TGTGCCAGCAGCAAAGGACAGCTCTATGGCTACACCTTC.

This chain uses TRBV5-4 with TRBJ2-1, with 8 bases lining up with TRBD2. V trimming: 1 base; J trimming: 13 bases; junction bases outside the gene matches: 13. There are 15 residues in the CDR3. From germline, CDR1 is SGHNT and CDR2 YYREEE (reference sequence). This CDR3 reads CASSLKSGGEETQFF. CDR3 in DNA: TGTGCCAGCAGCTTGAAGAGCGGGGGAGAAGAGACCCAGTTCTTC.

Regarding this clonotype: A read error may explain this, as a much larger clone is one base away. This sequence joins TRBV20-1 and TRBJ2-5; 7 nucleotides line up with TRBD1. The CDR3 loop spans 13 amino acids. In germline, CDR1 is DFQATT, CDR2 SNEGSKA (reference sequence). The CDR3 DNA reads TGCATTGCTAGTGACAGGGCGGCAGAGACCCAGTACTTC. This gives the protein CIASDRAAETQYF.

This chain joins TRBV6-2 or TRBV6-3 and TRBJ2-1; 10 nucleotides agree with TRBD1. The germline CDR1 and CDR2 sequences are MNHEY and SVGEGT. This CDR3 contains 15 residues. The V segment lost 7 bases and the J segment 7 bases; nucleotides outside the gene matches: 10. The chain's CDR3 is CASTLDGTGVNEQFF. CDR3 coding DNA: TGTGCCAGCACCCTGGATGGGACAGGGGTAAATGAGCAGTTCTTC.

This clonotype has a handful of counts. This chain connects TRBV5-1 to TRBJ2-3; a possible D gene is TRBD1 (5 bases). The CDR3 is made up of 16 amino acids. V was trimmed by 0 bases and J by 6 bases, leaving 17 bases between them. Germline CDR1 is SGHRS and CDR2 is YFSETQ. Here the CDR3 DNA reads TGCGCCAGCAGCTTGGGGTTGGGGCAGGCCGGCGATACGCAGTATTTT. It translates to CASSLGLGQAGDTQYF.

The chain employs TRBV29-1 and TRBJ2-4; a weak D match, TRBD2 (6 bases). The last part of the DNA fits TRBJ2-7 better; the J call may be wrong. Germline V CDR1 and CDR2: SQVTM, ANQGSEA. This CDR3 is built from 12 residues. The CDR3 DNA follows: TGCAGCGTTGAGCACAGGAGGGGCGAGCAGTACTTC. Translating it yields CSVEHRRGEQYF.

V gene TRBV28 combines with J gene TRBJ1-1; D may be TRBD1 (5 bases). The CDR3 is made up of 13 amino acids. Trimming left V 3 bases short and J 4 bases short, with 9 bases between. Germline-derived CDR1 and CDR2 are MDHEN and SYDVKM. CDR3 DNA sequence: TGTGCCAGCAGTTTTTTCAGGGTCACTGAAGCTTTCTTT. It encodes CASSFFRVTEAFF.

This clonotype has just a few counts. The CDR3 loop is CASSRGAPGDTQYF. The CDR3 DNA follows: TGTGCCAGCAGCCGGGGGGCCCCGGGAGATACGCAGTATTTT. The chain carries TRBV7-2 and TRBJ2-3; a possible D gene is TRBD2 (7 bases). Trimming took off 5 bases at V and 5 bases at J, with 14 bases between the two ends. Germline CDR1 is SGHTA and CDR2 is FQGNSA. This CDR3 comprises 14 residues.

This chain links TRBV20-1 with TRBJ1-5; D gene ambiguous. This CDR3 has 14 amino acids. Germline-derived CDR1 and CDR2 are DFQATT and SNEGSKA (reference sequence). V shed 3 bases and J shed 0 bases, with 9 bases lying between them. The CDR3 is CSASPTDSNQPQHF. In nucleotides, the CDR3 is TGCAGTGCTAGTCCCACCGATAGCAATCAGCCCCAGCATTTT.